Presented here are 21 T cell receptor beta chains from one specimen sequenced in a study of Graves' ophthalmopathy and Graves' hyperthyroidism. The authors amplified TCR beta CDR3 regions from RNA transcripts. An initial RT-PCR round employing HTBI primers preceded a second-round multiplex PCR. TCRdb reprocessed the multiplex PCR reads with MiXCR, giving one entry per CDR3 protein. The data show 600,000 to 700,000 distinct CDR3 sequences, about two fifths seen once. The specimen was peripheral blood. The receptor source for this set is an adult man with Graves' ophthalmopathy.

V and J are TRBV7-3 and TRBJ1-1, with a weak D call TRBD1 (6 bases). Trimming stripped 6 bases from V and 4 bases from J, with 12 bases between. The CDR3 loop spans 13 amino acids. CDR1 and CDR2 (germline): SGHTA, FQGTGA. The CDR3 region is CASSSQGSTEAFF. For the CDR3, the DNA is TGTGCCAGCAGTTCGCAGGGGTCCACTGAAGCTTTCTTT.

This clonotype was seen ten or more times. The V gene is TRBV5-1, the J gene TRBJ2-5; 9 bases map to TRBD2. Germline CDR1 is SGHRS and CDR2 is YFSETQ. The CDR3 consists of 15 residues. V shed 4 bases and J 4 bases; nucleotides not matched to a gene: 8. The CDR3 DNA follows: TGCGCCAGCAGCGGAGGTAGCGGGAGACCAGAGACCCAGTACTTC. It encodes CASSGGSGRPETQYF. Supplemented by reference TRBV5-1 and TRBJ2-5, the full variable domain reads KAGVTQTPRYLIKTRGQQVTLSCSPISGHRSVSWYQQTPGQGLQFLFEYFSETQRNKGNFPGRFSGRQFSNSRSEMNVSTLELGDSALYLCASSGGSGRPETQYFGPGTRLLVL.

This clonotype occurred a few times. The chain combines TRBV6-5 with TRBJ1-2; TRBD1 might be the D (5 bases). V was cut by 11 bases and J by 1 base, with 14 bases left in between. The CDR3 loop spans 13 amino acids. Germline V gene lookup returns CDR1 MNHEY and CDR2 SVGAGI. This chain's CDR3 is CALRGAINYGYTF. Here the CDR3 DNA reads TGTGCCTTAAGGGGTGCCATTAACTATGGCTACACCTTC.

Note on this clonotype: A much larger clone differs by one base, so this may be a read error. The CDR3 DNA sequence: TGTGCCAGCTTTCCTAATAGCCGGGGGGCCAACGACCTGACTTTC. The encoded protein is CASFPNSRGANDLTF. This chain uses TRBV2 with TRBJ2-6, with D perhaps TRBD2 (7 bases). In germline, CDR1 is SNHLY, CDR2 FYNNEI. The CDR3 runs to 15 residues.

With regard to this clonotype: At one of its ends the junction is not consistent with the germline gene, which may arise from a read error. V and J are TRBV10-3 and TRBJ2-7; tentatively, D is TRBD2 (6 bases). The germline V gene has CDR1 ENHRY and CDR2 SYGVKD. This CDR3 spans 15 amino acids. The CDR3 is CASSEAEGTLYEQYF. The DNA of the CDR3 is TGTGCCAGCAGTGAAGCGGAGGGTACACTCTACGAGCAGTACTTC.

This clonotype was recorded at least ten times. The V call is TRBV19, the J call TRBJ1-6; 10 bases match TRBD1. The CDR3 covers 15 residues. V was pared by 7 bases and J by 8 bases, with 8 bases of the junction left unmatched. Germline-derived CDR1 and CDR2 are LNHDA and SQIVND (reference sequence). The CDR3 here is CASTETGGIDSPLHF. For the CDR3, the DNA is TGTGCCAGTACCGAGACAGGGGGCATAGATTCACCCCTCCACTTT.

This sequence joins TRBV20-1 and TRBJ1-5; D remains ambiguous. The CDR3 loop spans 13 amino acids. From germline, CDR1 is DFQATT and CDR2 SNEGSKA (reference sequence). V gave up 1 base and J gave up 11 bases, with 15 bases separating them. This CDR3 is CSARVGGKETQHF. CDR3 sequence (DNA): TGCAGTGCTAGAGTGGGCGGGAAAGAGACCCAGCATTTT.

This clonotype was detected a few times. The gene calls are TRBV7-2 and TRBJ2-1; 9 nucleotides agree with TRBD2. With 3 bases clipped from V and 5 bases from J, the junction kept 8 bases outside the gene matches. In germline, CDR1 is SGHTA, CDR2 FQGNSA. The CDR3 consists of 16 residues. The CDR3 DNA follows: TGTGCCAGCAGCTTGGGAGGCGGGGGGGCCGACAATGAGCAGTTCTTC. It yields the protein CASSLGGGGADNEQFF.

This clonotype was detected a few times. The V gene is TRBV4-2, the J gene TRBJ1-4, with TRBD1 matching over 7 bases. The CDR3 is made up of 15 amino acids. Per the germline V gene, CDR1 is LGHNA and CDR2 is YNFKEQ. V gave up 2 bases and J gave up 4 bases; unmatched junction bases: 4. CDR3: CASSQPGTDNEKLFF. Written as DNA, the CDR3 is TGTGCCAGCAGCCAACCTGGGACAGATAATGAAAAACTGTTTTTT.

This clonotype was seen many times. The V call is TRBV7-8, the J call TRBJ1-1, with 7 bases identical to TRBD1. The CDR3 loop spans 17 amino acids. The germline gives CDR1 SGHVS, CDR2 FQNEAQ. V trimming: 1 base; J trimming: 4 bases; junction bases outside the gene matches: 12. In DNA form, the CDR3 reads TGTGCCAGCAGCTTAGGATGGAGACAGGGAGGTGGCACTGAAGCTTTCTTT. Translating gives CASSLGWRQGGGTEAFF.

This clonotype was detected many times. This sequence joins TRBV12-3 or TRBV12-4 and TRBJ1-5; 8 bases line up with TRBD1. Trimming cost V 4 bases and J 5 bases; bases outside gene matches: 16. The CDR3 runs 18 residues. CDR3 amino acids: CASSSTGGWGRSHQPQHF. The CDR3 DNA reads as TGTGCCAGCAGTTCCACAGGGGGTTGGGGTAGGTCGCATCAGCCCCAGCATTTT.

This rearrangement joins TRBV29-1 to TRBJ2-7, with D perhaps TRBD2 (5 bases). The germline gives CDR1 SQVTM, CDR2 ANQGSEA. The ends were cut back, 6 bases at V and 2 bases at J, with 17 bases in the middle. This CDR3 contains 14 residues. The CDR3 coding sequence is TGCAGCGTAGTAGGAGCTCGGGGAACCTACGAGCAGTACTTC. Its protein is CSVVGARGTYEQYF.

V is TRBV19 and J is TRBJ1-2; D may be TRBD1 (5 bases). The germline V gene has CDR1 LNHDA and CDR2 SQIVND (reference sequence). This CDR3 spans 12 amino acids. V was pared by 10 bases and J by 4 bases, with 13 bases between. The CDR3 spells CATAGGFYGYTF. CDR3 coding DNA: TGTGCCACCGCCGGGGGGTTCTATGGCTACACCTTC.

A few counts support this clonotype. The gene calls are TRBV19 and TRBJ2-5; 7 nucleotides match TRBD2. The length of the CDR3 is 13 residues. Trimming removed 6 bases from V and 4 bases from J; junction bases left unmatched: 5. CDR1 is LNHDA and CDR2 is SQIVND in the germline V gene (reference sequence). The CDR3 region is CASSTGTIETQYF. The CDR3 nucleotides are TGTGCCAGTAGCACCGGGACTATAGAGACCCAGTACTTC. The complete variable domain, with remaining parts taken from reference TRBV19 and TRBJ2-5, reads DGGITQSPKYLFRKEGQNVTLSCEQNLNHDAMYWYRQDPGQGLRLIYYSQIVNDFQKGDIAEGYSVSREKKESFPLTVTSAQKNPTAFYLCASSTGTIETQYFGPGTRLLVL.

In this sample, this clonotype turned up a few times. V gene TRBV9 combines with J gene TRBJ2-7; D possibly corresponds to TRBD1 (6 bases). This CDR3 region has 16 residues. Deletions cut 3 bases from V and 0 bases from J, with 16 bases between. Germline-derived CDR1 and CDR2 are SGDLS and YYNGEE. The CDR3 bases are TGTGCCAGCAGCGCCACGACAGGCGCGCGCTCCTACGAGCAGTACTTC. It is translated as CASSATTGARSYEQYF.

This clonotype was counted ten times or more. The chain uses TRBV19 and TRBJ2-6, with D unclear. The CDR3 length is 16 residues. CDR1 and CDR2 (germline): LNHDA, SQIVND (reference sequence). Trimming removed 3 bases from V and 0 bases from J, with 9 bases in between. CDR3 sequence (DNA): TGTGCCAGTAGTATTGTATGGGGCTCTGGGGCCAACGTCCTGACTTTC. Translation: CASSIVWGSGANVLTF.

In regard to this clonotype: Since the CDR3 does not end with the conserved phenylalanine or tryptophan, this likely comes from a read error. No DNA is shown, since the ends of the CDR3 on it are uncertain; the CDR3 is the one TCRdb lists. The CDR3: CSVTGTPFS. The rearrangement uses TRBV29-1 and TRBJ1-6; no DNA check was done on the table's D call, TRBD1. Termini included, the CDR3 measures 9 amino acids. The germline CDR1 and CDR2 sequences are SQVTM and ANQGSEA.

This clonotype was counted a few times. The rearrangement joins TRBV5-1 to TRBJ2-2, with 12 nucleotides matching TRBD2. The CDR3 consists of 18 residues. The ends lost 0 bases at V and 1 base at J; junction bases unmatched: 4. Germline V gives CDR1 SGHRS, CDR2 YFSETQ. The CDR3 spells CASSLGLAGAGNTGELFF. DNA of the CDR3: TGCGCCAGCAGCTTGGGACTAGCGGGAGCAGGGAACACCGGGGAGCTGTTTTTT.

To note about this clonotype: Given a much more abundant clone one base away, this may be a read error. The CDR3 does not close with the conserved phenylalanine or tryptophan, likely indicating a read error. CDR3 sequence reads: CASSVGGVQTQYC. As DNA, the CDR3 is TGTGCCAGCAGCGTAGGTGGGGTACAGACCCAGTACTGC. The V and J genes are TRBV9 and TRBJ2-5; D gene ambiguous. Between the trimmed V and J ends, which lost 0 bases and 6 bases, there was a span of 9 bases. The CDR3 spans 13 residues. Per germline, CDR1 SGDLS and CDR2 YYNGEE.

The V and J genes are TRBV7-9 and TRBJ2-2; D is undetermined. This CDR3 has 10 residues. V lost 4 bases and J 7 bases, leaving 1 base between the germline ends. Germline V gene sequence: CDR1 SEHNR, CDR2 FQNEAQ (reference sequence). CDR3 DNA: TGTGCCAGCAGCTACGGGGAGCTGTTTTTT. This encodes CASSYGELFF.

For the CDR3, the DNA is TGTGCCAGCAGCGAGGGGACCGCTGTTGACTATGGCTACACCTTC. Translating gives CASSEGTAVDYGYTF. The chain employs TRBV9 and TRBJ1-2; D possibly corresponds to TRBD1 (5 bases). The CDR3 totals 15 residues. Germline CDR1 SGDLS, CDR2 YYNGEE. V lost 3 bases and J 3 bases, leaving 15 bases between the germline ends.